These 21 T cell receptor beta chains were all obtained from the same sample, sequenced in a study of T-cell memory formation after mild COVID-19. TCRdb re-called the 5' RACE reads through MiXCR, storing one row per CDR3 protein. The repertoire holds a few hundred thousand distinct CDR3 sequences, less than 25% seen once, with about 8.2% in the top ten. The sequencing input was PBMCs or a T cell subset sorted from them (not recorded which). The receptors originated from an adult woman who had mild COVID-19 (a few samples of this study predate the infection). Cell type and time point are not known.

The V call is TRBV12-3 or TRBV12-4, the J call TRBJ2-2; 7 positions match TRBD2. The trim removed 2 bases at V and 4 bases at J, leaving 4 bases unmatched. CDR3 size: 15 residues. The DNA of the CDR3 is TGTGCCAGCAGTTTATCCGGCGGGGGCACCGGGGAGCTGTTTTTT. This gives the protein CASSLSGGGTGELFF.

The CDR3 protein is CASRGQGTHEQYF. CDR3 bases: TGTGCCAGCAGGGGACAGGGGACCCACGAGCAGTACTTC. This chain connects TRBV6-1 to TRBJ2-7, with 10 bases aligning to TRBD1. V lost 6 bases, J lost 5 bases, and 4 bases stayed unmatched. Germline CDR1 reads MNHNS; CDR2 reads SASEGT. The CDR3 length is 13 residues.

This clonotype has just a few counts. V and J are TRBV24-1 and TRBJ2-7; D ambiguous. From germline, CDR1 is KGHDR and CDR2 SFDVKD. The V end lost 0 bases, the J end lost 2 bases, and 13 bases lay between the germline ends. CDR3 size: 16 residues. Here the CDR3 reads CATSDLSDPGPYEQYF. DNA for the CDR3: TGTGCCACCAGTGATTTGAGCGACCCGGGTCCCTACGAGCAGTACTTC.

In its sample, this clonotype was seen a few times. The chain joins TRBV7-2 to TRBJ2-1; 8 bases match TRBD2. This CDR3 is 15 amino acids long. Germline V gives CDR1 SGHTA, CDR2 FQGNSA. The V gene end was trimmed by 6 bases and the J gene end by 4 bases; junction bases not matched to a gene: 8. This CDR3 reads CASSTEAGVYNEQFF. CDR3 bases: TGTGCCAGCAGTACAGAAGCGGGAGTATACAATGAGCAGTTCTTC. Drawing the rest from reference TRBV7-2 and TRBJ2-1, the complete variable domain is GAGVSQSPSNKVTEKGKDVELRCDPISGHTALYWYRQSLGQGLEFLIYFQGNSAPDKSGLPSDRFSAERTGGSVSTLTIQRTQQEDSAVYLCASSTEAGVYNEQFFGPGTRLTVL.

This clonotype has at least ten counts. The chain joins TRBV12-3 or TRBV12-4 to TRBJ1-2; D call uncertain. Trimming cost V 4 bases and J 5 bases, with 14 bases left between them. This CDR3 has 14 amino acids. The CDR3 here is CASSSRPGGYGYTF. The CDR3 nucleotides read TGTGCCAGCAGTTCCCGACCGGGAGGATATGGCTACACCTTC.

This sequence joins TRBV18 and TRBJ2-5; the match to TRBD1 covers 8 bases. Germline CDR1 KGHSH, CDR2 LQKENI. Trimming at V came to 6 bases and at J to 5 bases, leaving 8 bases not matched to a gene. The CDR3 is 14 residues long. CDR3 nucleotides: TGTGCCAGCTCTCCTGGACAGGGCTTCGAGACCCAGTACTTC. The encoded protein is CASSPGQGFETQYF.

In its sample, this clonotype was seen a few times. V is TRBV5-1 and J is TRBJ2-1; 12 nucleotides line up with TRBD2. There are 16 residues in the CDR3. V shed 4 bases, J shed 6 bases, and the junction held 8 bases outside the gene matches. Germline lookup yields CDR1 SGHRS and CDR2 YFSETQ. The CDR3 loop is CASSVETSGSVNEQFF. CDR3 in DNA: TGCGCCAGCAGCGTGGAGACTAGCGGGAGTGTCAATGAGCAGTTCTTC.

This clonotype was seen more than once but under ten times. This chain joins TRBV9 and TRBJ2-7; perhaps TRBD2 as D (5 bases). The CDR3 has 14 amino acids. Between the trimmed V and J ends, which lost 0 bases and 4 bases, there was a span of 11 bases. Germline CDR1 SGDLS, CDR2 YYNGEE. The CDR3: CASSVESRGYEQYF. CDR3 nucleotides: TGTGCCAGCAGCGTAGAGAGCCGAGGGTACGAGCAGTACTTC.

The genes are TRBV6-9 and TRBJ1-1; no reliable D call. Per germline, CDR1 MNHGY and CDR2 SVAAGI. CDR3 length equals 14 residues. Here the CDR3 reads CTTRPVQPNTEAFF. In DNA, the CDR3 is TGTACCACAAGGCCGGTACAGCCGAACACTGAAGCTTTCTTT.

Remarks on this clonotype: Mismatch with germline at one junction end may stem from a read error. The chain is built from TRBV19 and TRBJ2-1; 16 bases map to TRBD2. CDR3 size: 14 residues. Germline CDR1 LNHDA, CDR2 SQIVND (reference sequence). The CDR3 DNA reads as TGTGCCAGTAGTATGTTGGGACTAGCGGGAGGGGAGACCTTC. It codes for CASSMLGLAGGETF.

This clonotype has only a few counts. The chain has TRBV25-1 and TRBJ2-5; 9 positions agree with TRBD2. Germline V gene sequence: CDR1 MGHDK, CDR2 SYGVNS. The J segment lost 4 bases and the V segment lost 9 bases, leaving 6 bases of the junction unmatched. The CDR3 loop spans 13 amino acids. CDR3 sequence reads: CARTRRGGETQYF. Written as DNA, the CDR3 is TGTGCCAGAACGAGGCGGGGGGGAGAGACCCAGTACTTC.

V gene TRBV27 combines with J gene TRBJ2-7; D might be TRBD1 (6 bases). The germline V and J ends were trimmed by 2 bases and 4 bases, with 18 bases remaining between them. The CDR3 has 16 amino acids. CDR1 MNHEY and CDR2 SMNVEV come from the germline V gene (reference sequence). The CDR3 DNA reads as TGTGCCAGCAGTTTAACGAGGGGGTCCTCGGGGTACGAGCAGTACTTC. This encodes CASSLTRGSSGYEQYF.

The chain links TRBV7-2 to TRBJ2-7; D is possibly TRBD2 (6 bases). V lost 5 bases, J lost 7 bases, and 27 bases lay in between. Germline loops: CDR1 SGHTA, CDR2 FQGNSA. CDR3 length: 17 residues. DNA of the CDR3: TGTGCCAGCAGCCTGGGGGGTATGACGGGAGCCCAAGGGGAGCAGTACTTC. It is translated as CASSLGGMTGAQGEQYF.

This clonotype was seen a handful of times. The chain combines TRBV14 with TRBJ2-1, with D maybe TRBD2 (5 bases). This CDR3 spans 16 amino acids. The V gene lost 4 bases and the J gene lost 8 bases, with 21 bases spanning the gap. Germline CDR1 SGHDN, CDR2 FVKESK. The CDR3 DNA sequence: TGTGCCAGCAGCCCAGAAAGGGCCGCGTTCGGGGATGAGCAGTTCTTC. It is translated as CASSPERAAFGDEQFF.

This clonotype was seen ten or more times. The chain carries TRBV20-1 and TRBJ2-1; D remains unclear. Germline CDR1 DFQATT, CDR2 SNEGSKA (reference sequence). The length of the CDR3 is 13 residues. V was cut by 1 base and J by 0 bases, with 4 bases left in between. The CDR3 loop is CSARGGSYNEQFF. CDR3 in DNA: TGCAGTGCTAGAGGAGGCTCCTACAATGAGCAGTTCTTC.

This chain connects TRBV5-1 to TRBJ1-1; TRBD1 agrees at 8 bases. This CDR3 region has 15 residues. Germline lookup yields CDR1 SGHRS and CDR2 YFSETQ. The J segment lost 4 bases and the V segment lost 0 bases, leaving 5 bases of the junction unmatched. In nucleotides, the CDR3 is TGCGCCAGCAGCTTGGAGGGCAGGGGGCCCACTGAAGCTTTCTTT. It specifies CASSLEGRGPTEAFF.

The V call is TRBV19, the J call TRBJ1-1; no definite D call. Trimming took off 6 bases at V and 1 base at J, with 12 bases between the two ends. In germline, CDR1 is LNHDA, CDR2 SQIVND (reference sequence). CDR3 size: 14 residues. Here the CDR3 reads CASRFVLGNTEAFF. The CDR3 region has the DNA TGTGCCAGTAGATTCGTTTTGGGGAACACTGAAGCTTTCTTT.

The CDR3 here is CSAPDSSLSTDTQYF. Here the CDR3 DNA reads TGCAGTGCTCCGGACAGCTCTCTTAGCACAGATACGCAGTATTTT. The rearrangement links TRBV20-1 to TRBJ2-3; D possibly corresponds to TRBD1 (6 bases). The CDR3 runs to 15 residues. V gave up 5 bases and J gave up 0 bases, with 15 bases separating them. The V gene's germline CDR1 is DFQATT and CDR2 SNEGSKA (reference sequence).

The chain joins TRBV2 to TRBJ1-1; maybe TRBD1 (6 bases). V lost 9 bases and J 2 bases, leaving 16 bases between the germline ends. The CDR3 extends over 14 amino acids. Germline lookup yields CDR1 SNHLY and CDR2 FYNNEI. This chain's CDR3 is CARTRGLENTEAFF. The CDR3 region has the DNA TGTGCCAGGACCAGGGGTTTGGAAAACACTGAAGCTTTCTTT. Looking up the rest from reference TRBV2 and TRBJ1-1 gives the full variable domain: EPEVTQTPSHQVTQMGQEVILRCVPISNHLYFYWYRQILGQKVEFLVSFYNNEISEKSEIFDDQFSVERPDGSNFTLKIRSTKLEDSAMYFCARTRGLENTEAFFGQGTRLTVV.

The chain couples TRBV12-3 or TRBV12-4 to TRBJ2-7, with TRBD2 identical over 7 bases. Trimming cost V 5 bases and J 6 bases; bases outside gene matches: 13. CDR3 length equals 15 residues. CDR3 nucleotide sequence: TGTGCCAGCAGTGGCGGTTTGACTAGCAAAGGCGAGCAGTACTTC. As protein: CASSGGLTSKGEQYF.

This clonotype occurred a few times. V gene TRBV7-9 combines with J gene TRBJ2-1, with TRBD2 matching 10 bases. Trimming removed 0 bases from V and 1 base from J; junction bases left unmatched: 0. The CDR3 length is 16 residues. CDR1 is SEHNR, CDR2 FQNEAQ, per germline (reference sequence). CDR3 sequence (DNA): TGTGCCAGCAGCTTAGCGACTAGCGGGTCCTACAATGAGCAGTTCTTC. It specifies CASSLATSGSYNEQFF.